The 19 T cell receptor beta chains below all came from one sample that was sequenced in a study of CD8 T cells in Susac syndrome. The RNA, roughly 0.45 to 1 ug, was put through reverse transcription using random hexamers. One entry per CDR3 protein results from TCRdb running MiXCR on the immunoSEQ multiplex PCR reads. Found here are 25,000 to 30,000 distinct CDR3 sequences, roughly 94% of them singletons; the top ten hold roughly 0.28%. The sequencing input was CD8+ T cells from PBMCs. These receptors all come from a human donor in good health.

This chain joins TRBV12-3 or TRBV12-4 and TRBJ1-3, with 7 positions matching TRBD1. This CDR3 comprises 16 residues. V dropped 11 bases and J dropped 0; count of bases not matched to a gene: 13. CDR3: CASRGGGSVSGNTIYF. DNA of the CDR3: TGTGCCTCCAGGGGGGGAGGATCCGTCTCTGGAAACACCATATATTTT.

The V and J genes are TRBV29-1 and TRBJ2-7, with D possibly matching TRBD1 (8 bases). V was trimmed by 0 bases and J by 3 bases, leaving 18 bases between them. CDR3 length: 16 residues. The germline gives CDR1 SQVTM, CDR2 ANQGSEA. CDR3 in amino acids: CSVEDLRTGGGYEQYF. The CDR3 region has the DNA TGCAGCGTTGAAGATCTACGCACAGGGGGGGGCTACGAGCAGTACTTC.

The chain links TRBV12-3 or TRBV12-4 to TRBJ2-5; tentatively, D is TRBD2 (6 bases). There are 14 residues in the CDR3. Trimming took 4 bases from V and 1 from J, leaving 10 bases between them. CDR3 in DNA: TGTGCCAGCAGTTATGGAGCGGGCCAAGAGACCCAGTACTTC. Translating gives CASSYGAGQETQYF.

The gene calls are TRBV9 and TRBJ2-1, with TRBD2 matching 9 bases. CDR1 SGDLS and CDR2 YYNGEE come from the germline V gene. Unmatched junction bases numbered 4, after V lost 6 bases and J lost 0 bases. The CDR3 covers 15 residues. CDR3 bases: TGTGCCAGCACGATAGCGGGGGCCTCCTACAATGAGCAGTTCTTC. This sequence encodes CASTIAGASYNEQFF.

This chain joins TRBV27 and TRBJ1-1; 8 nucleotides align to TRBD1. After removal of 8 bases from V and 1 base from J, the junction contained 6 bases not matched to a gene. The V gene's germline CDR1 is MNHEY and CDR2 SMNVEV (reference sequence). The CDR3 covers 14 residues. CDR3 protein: CASSFGQGNTEAFF. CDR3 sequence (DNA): TGTGCCAGCTCCTTCGGACAGGGGAACACTGAAGCTTTCTTT.

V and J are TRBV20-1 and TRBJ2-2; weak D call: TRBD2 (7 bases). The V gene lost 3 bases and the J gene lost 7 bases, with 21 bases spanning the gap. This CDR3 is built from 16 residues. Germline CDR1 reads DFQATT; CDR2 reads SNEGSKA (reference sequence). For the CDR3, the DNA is TGCAGTGCTAGGGAAGATGGAGTCGGGGGGCGCGGGGAGCTGTTTTTT. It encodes CSAREDGVGGRGELFF.

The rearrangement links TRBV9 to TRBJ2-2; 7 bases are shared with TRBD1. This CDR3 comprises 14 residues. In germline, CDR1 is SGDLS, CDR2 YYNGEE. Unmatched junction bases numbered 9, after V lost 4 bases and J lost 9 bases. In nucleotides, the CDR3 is TGTGCCAGCAGCCCACCCGACAGGGTCAGGGAGCTGTTTTTT. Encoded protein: CASSPPDRVRELFF.

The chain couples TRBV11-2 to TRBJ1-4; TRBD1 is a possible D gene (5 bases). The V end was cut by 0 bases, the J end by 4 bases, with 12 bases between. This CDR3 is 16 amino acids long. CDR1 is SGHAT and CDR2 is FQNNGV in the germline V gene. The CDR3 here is CASSLDPGTFNEKLFF. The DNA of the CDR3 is TGTGCCAGCAGCTTAGATCCGGGGACCTTTAATGAAAAACTGTTTTTT.

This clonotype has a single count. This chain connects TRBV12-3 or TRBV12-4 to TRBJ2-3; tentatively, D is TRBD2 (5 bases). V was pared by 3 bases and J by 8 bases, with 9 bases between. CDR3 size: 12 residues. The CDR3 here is CASSFGLATQYF. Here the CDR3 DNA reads TGTGCCAGCAGTTTCGGCCTAGCTACGCAGTATTTT.

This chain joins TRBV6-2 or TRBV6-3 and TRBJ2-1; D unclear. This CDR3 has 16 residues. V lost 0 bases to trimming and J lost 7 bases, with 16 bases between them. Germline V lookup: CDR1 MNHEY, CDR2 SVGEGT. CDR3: CASSYSSTRTVNEQFF. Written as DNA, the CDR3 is TGTGCCAGCAGTTACTCGTCCACTCGGACGGTGAATGAGCAGTTCTTC.

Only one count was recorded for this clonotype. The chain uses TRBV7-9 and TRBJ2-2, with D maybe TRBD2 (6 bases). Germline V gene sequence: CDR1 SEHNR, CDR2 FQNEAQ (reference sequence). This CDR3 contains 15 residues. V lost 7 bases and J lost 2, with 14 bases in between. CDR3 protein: CASTGGLGNTGELFF. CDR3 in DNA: TGTGCCAGCACCGGGGGACTGGGTAACACCGGGGAGCTGTTTTTT.

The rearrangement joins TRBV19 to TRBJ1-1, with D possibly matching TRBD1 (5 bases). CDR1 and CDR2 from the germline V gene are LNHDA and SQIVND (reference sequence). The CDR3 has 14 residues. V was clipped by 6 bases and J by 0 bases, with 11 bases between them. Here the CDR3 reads CASSPRAMNTEAFF. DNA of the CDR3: TGTGCCAGTAGCCCCAGGGCCATGAACACTGAAGCTTTCTTT.

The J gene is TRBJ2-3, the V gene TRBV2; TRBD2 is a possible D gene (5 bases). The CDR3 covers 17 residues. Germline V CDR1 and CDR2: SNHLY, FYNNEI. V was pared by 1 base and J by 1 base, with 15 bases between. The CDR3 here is CASSEDSLAAGTDTQYF. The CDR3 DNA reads TGTGCCAGCAGTGAAGACAGCCTAGCAGCCGGCACAGATACGCAGTATTTT.

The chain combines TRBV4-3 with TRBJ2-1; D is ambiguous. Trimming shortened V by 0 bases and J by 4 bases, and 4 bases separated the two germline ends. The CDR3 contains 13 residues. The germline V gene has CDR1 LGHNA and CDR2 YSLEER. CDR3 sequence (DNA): TGCGCCAGCAGCCAAGATCAGTACAATGAGCAGTTCTTC. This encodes CASSQDQYNEQFF.

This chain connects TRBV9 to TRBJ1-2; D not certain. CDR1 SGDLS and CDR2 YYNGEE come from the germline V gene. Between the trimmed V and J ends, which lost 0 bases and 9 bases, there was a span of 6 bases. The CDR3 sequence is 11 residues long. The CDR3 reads CASSVGPRYTF. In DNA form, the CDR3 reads TGTGCCAGCAGCGTAGGCCCCCGCTACACCTTC.

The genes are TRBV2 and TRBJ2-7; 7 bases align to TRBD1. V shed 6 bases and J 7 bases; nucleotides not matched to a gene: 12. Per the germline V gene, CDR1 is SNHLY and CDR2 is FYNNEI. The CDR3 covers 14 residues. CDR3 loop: CASRVEWDRKEQYF. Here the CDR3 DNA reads TGTGCCAGCAGGGTCGAATGGGACAGAAAAGAGCAGTACTTC.

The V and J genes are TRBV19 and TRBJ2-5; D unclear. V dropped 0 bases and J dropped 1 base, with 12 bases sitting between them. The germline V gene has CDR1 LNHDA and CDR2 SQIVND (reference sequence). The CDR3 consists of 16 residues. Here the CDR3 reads CASSIDRAATQETQYF. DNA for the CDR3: TGTGCCAGTAGTATAGATCGGGCGGCAACCCAAGAGACCCAGTACTTC. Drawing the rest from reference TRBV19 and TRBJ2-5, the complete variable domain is DGGITQSPKYLFRKEGQNVTLSCEQNLNHDAMYWYRQDPGQGLRLIYYSQIVNDFQKGDIAEGYSVSREKKESFPLTVTSAQKNPTAFYLCASSIDRAATQETQYFGPGTRLLVL.

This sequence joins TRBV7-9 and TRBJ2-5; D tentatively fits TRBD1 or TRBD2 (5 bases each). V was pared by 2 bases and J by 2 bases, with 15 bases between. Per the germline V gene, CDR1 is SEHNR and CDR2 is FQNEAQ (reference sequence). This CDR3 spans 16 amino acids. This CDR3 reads CASSLNGAGAQETQYF. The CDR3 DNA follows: TGTGCCAGCAGCTTAAATGGGGCCGGGGCTCAAGAGACCCAGTACTTC.

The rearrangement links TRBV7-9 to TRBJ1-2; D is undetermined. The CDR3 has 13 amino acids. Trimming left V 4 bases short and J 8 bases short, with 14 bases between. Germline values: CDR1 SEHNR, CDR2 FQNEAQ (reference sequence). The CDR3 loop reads CASSSDKDEGYTF. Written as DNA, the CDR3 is TGTGCCAGCAGCTCCGACAAGGACGAAGGCTACACCTTC.